This T cell receptor beta chain was documented in a study of CD8 T cells in ankylosing spondylitis. TCRdb fed the 5' RACE reads into MiXCR, producing one record per CDR3 protein. The table records under 150,000 distinct CDR3 sequences, roughly a sixth of them present only once. This CDR3 contains 15 residues. V trimming: 2 bases; J trimming: 8 bases; junction bases outside the gene matches: 5. CDR1 is SGHDT and CDR2 is YYEEEE in the germline V gene. Points from the study as a whole: There was a TCR beta motif, made of fewer than 10 highly homologous variants, that appeared characteristic of ankylosing spondylitis blood. Reportedly, significant enrichment of disease-linked clones occurred in matched ankylosing spondylitis synovial fluid. With a CD8+ phenotype, disease-linked clones were relatively rare in peripheral blood. Some of the motif variants had earlier been found in reactive arthritis patients' fluid and blood.

This clonotype has ten or more counts. Its antigen is currently unknown. The chain uses TRBV5-6 and TRBJ2-1; 12 bases line up with TRBD2. This TCR came from a male donor with ankylosing spondylitis. Sequenced material: blood, either unsorted or a sorted T cell fraction (not recorded which). Here the CDR3 reads CASSLSSGRVDEQFF. The CDR3 DNA reads as TGTGCCAGCAGCTTATCTAGCGGGAGGGTAGATGAGCAGTTCTTC.